A single sample is the source of the 18 T cell receptor beta chains below, sequenced in a study of CD8 T cells in ankylosing spondylitis. General study findings and limits: Seemingly distinctive of ankylosing spondylitis blood was a TCR beta motif formed by eight highly homologous variants.

TCRdb reprocessed the 5' RACE reads via MiXCR and lists one record per CDR3 protein. The data show 350,000 to 450,000 distinct CDR3 sequences, more than 25% seen once. Antigens for these TCRs are unknown. The material sequenced was blood, either unsorted or a sorted T cell fraction (not recorded which). Receptors were obtained from a male donor with ankylosing spondylitis.

V is TRBV5-5 and J is TRBJ2-7; D possibly uses TRBD1 or TRBD2 (5 bases each). Trimming removed 0 bases at V and 4 bases at J, with 14 bases between. This CDR3 is 15 amino acids long. The germline gives CDR1 SGHKS, CDR2 YYEKEE (reference sequence). CDR3 sequence: CASSLGGPGKYEQYV. The CDR3 nucleotides are TGTGCCAGCAGCTTGGGAGGGCCAGGGAAATACGAGCAGTACGTC.

The chain joins TRBV10-3 to TRBJ1-2, with 8 bases identical to TRBD1. The CDR3 extends over 16 amino acids. From germline, CDR1 is ENHRY and CDR2 SYGVKD. V dropped 4 bases and J dropped 1; count of bases not matched to a gene: 8. In DNA form, the CDR3 reads TGTGCCATCAGTGTTTTTACAGGGGGTAATAACTATGGCTACACCTTC. Amino acids: CAISVFTGGNNYGYTF.

This chain uses TRBV20-1 with TRBJ1-2; 9 nucleotides line up with TRBD1. Germline V gene sequence: CDR1 DFQATT, CDR2 SNEGSKA (reference sequence). The CDR3 length is 13 residues. The CDR3 sequence is CSATGGVNYGYTF. The CDR3 bases are TGCAGCGCGACAGGGGGTGTTAACTATGGCTACACCTTC.

This chain links TRBV20-1 with TRBJ2-1; D is possibly TRBD1 (5 bases). There are 14 residues in the CDR3. V was cut by 0 bases and J by 9 bases, with 15 bases left in between. CDR1 and CDR2 (germline): DFQATT, SNEGSKA (reference sequence). The CDR3 spells CSARDPLGRGEQFF. DNA of the CDR3: TGCAGTGCTAGAGATCCTCTAGGAAGGGGTGAGCAGTTCTTC.

The CDR3 spells CATNRQEDSPLHF. The CDR3 nucleotides read TGTGCCACCAACCGACAGGAGGATTCACCCCTCCACTTT. The chain has TRBV6-1 and TRBJ1-6; D is perhaps TRBD1 (6 bases). The CDR3 totals 13 residues. From germline, CDR1 is MNHNS and CDR2 SASEGT. V was trimmed by 10 bases and J by 8 bases, leaving 15 bases between them.

Only a few counts were recorded for this clonotype. The chain couples TRBV20-1 to TRBJ2-1, with D unresolved. Trimming stripped 0 bases from V and 13 bases from J, with 4 bases between. Germline V gene lookup returns CDR1 DFQATT and CDR2 SNEGSKA (reference sequence). CDR3 length equals 9 residues. CDR3 region: CSAREPQFF. The CDR3 coding sequence is TGCAGTGCTAGAGAGCCCCAGTTCTTC.

In this sample, this clonotype turned up a few times. V and J are TRBV7-2 and TRBJ1-2; unclear D gene. This CDR3 has 15 amino acids. Germline values: CDR1 SGHTA, CDR2 FQGNSA. The germline V and J ends were trimmed by 1 base and 3 bases, with 12 bases remaining between them. The CDR3 is CASSLGWGVDYGYTF. The CDR3 DNA is TGTGCCAGCAGCTTAGGGTGGGGAGTGGACTATGGCTACACCTTC.

This rearrangement joins TRBV21-1 to TRBJ1-5; the table's D gene call, TRBD1, was not cross checked with the DNA. TRBV21-1 is flagged as a pseudogene. The CDR3 totals 19 residues. CDR3 amino acids: CASRRGPNTGEKSNQPQHF. The CDR3 DNA is TGTGCCAGCAGGCGTGGGCCTAATACAGGGGAGAAAAGCAATCAGCCCCAGCATTTT.

This clonotype was recorded only once. The rearrangement uses TRBV2 and TRBJ1-6, with a tentative D call TRBD1 (5 bases). The V end was cut by 6 bases, the J end by 8 bases, with 14 bases between. The CDR3 consists of 14 residues. Germline CDR1 reads SNHLY; CDR2 reads FYNNEI. The CDR3 region has the DNA TGTGCCAGCAGCATGCAGGGTCGGGATTCACCCCTCCACTTT. Encoded protein: CASSMQGRDSPLHF.

This chain links TRBV29-1 with TRBJ2-2; D unresolved. The germline gives CDR1 SQVTM, CDR2 ANQGSEA. V was trimmed by 7 bases and J by 4 bases, leaving 16 bases between them. The CDR3 spans 14 residues. CDR3 sequence: CSAGLGRPTGELFF. For the CDR3, the DNA is TGCAGCGCCGGCCTAGGGCGGCCCACCGGGGAGCTGTTTTTT.

The chain carries TRBV12-3 or TRBV12-4 and TRBJ2-1, with unresolved D. V was shortened by 0 bases and J by 15 bases, with 9 bases between the two germline ends. The CDR3 is 11 residues long. The CDR3: CASSLAGNRFF. The CDR3 DNA reads TGTGCCAGCAGTTTAGCGGGAAATCGGTTCTTC.

The V call is TRBV20-1, the J call TRBJ2-5; 8 bases map to TRBD1. The J segment lost 7 bases and the V segment lost 1 base, leaving 8 bases of the junction unmatched. The CDR3 runs to 14 residues. CDR1 DFQATT and CDR2 SNEGSKA come from the germline V gene (reference sequence). CDR3 in amino acids: CSARVPRTGRTQYF. DNA of the CDR3: TGCAGTGCTAGAGTCCCGCGGACAGGGAGGACCCAGTACTTC.

As for this clonotype: An end of the junction differs from the germline gene, which may be a read error. The chain is built from TRBV5-1 and TRBJ2-7, with D possibly TRBD1 on 6 matching bases. The CDR3 loop spans 11 amino acids. CDR1 and CDR2 (germline): SGHRS, YFSETQ. The DNA of the CDR3 is TGCGTCAGCAGCTCAGGACAGTCGCAGTACTTC. This encodes CVSSSGQSQYF.

The CDR3 nucleotides are TGCAGTGCTAGATTGGACTACGATAGCACAGATACGCAGTATTTT. It codes for CSARLDYDSTDTQYF. The V call is TRBV20-1, the J call TRBJ2-3, with a tentative D call TRBD2 (6 bases). The CDR3 extends over 15 amino acids. Germline-derived CDR1 and CDR2 are DFQATT and SNEGSKA (reference sequence). The ends were cut back, 2 bases at V and 0 bases at J, with 12 bases in the middle.

The V gene is TRBV2, the J gene TRBJ2-5; no clear D gene. Germline CDR1 is SNHLY and CDR2 is FYNNEI. V was shortened by 8 bases and J by 5 bases, with 12 bases between the two germline ends. The CDR3 runs 12 residues. In DNA, the CDR3 is TGTGCCAGCGGAGAGGTCAGGGAGACCCAGTACTTC. Residues: CASGEVRETQYF.

The chain uses TRBV4-2 and TRBJ2-5; TRBD2 matches 14 bases. The CDR3 consists of 17 residues. The germline V gene has CDR1 LGHNA and CDR2 YNFKEQ. J lost 4 bases, V lost 0 bases, and 4 bases had no gene match. The CDR3 region is CASSQDPGTSGRETQYF. The CDR3 DNA sequence: TGTGCCAGCAGCCAAGACCCCGGGACTAGCGGGAGAGAGACCCAGTACTTC.

The genes are TRBV7-2 and TRBJ2-3; TRBD2 is a possible D gene (6 bases). The CDR3 covers 15 residues. With 1 base removed from V and 3 bases from J, the gap between germline ends came to 11 bases. Germline CDR1 SGHTA, CDR2 FQGNSA. DNA of the CDR3: TGTGCCAGCAGCTTAGTTTACGGGAGTACAGATACGCAGTATTTT. Encoded protein: CASSLVYGSTDTQYF.

This clonotype has ten or more counts. This chain uses TRBV20-1 with TRBJ2-1, with 10 bases lining up with TRBD2. J lost 4 bases, V lost 3 bases, and 3 bases had no gene match. The CDR3 sequence is 14 residues long. The V gene's germline CDR1 is DFQATT and CDR2 SNEGSKA (reference sequence). CDR3 loop: CSARTSGFYNEQFF. CDR3 coding DNA: TGCAGTGCTAGGACTAGCGGGTTTTACAATGAGCAGTTCTTC.